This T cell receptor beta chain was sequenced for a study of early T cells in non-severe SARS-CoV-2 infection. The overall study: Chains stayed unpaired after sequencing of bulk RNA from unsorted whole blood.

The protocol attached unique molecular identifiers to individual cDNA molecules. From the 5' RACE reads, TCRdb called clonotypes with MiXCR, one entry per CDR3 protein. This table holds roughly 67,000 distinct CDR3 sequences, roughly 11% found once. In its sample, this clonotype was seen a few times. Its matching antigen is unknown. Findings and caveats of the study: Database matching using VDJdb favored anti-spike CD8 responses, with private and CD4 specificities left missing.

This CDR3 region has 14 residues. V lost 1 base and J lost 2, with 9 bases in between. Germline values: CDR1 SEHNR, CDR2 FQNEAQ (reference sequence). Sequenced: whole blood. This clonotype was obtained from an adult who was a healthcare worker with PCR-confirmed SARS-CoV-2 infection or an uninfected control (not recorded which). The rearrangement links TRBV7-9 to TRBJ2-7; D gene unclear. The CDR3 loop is CASSLGPPTYEQYF. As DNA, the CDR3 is TGTGCCAGCAGCTTAGGGCCCCCTACCTACGAGCAGTACTTC.